This T cell receptor (beta chain) was obtained from a study of control samples from healthy donors and cancer patients. CDR3 length equals 15 residues. Trimming stripped 1 base from V and 3 bases from J, with 11 bases between. Per the germline V gene, CDR1 is MDHEN and CDR2 is SYDVKM. This table comes from immunoSEQ multiplex PCR, and its TCRdb copy is limited to in-frame clones, with some not included. Here the sample spans approximately 140,000 clones, 85% to 95% being singletons. Sequencing was performed on blood. This receptor was obtained from a man aged 35-49 years in good health. The gene calls are TRBV28 and TRBJ2-3; TRBD2 might be the D (6 bases). CDR3: CASSLFGGNTDTQYF. The CDR3 DNA follows: TGTGCCAGCAGTTTATTCGGCGGGAATACAGATACGCAGTATTTT.